Listed here are 14 T cell receptor beta chains from one sample, sequenced in a study of PD-1 blockade in classical Hodgkin lymphoma (TCRdb year 2020). What this sample's time point label stands for: cycle 2 day 1 (C2D1) of nivolumab. Every trial patient had relapsed following autologous stem cell transplantation, and prior brentuximab vedotin exposure was what differed among cohorts A, B and C. The method was the immunoSEQ multiplex PCR assay. In its TCRdb copy, this immuneACCESS table keeps in-frame sequences only and misses some clones. Where compared with another copy, unresolved V genes explain less than half of these, and the others have no known cause. The sample contains roughly 150,000 clones, approximately 81% of them found a single time. Roughly 9.2% of the sample belongs to the ten largest clones. Sample: peripheral blood mononuclear cells (PBMCs), taken before the second cycle of nivolumab. The source of these receptors is a human donor with classical Hodgkin lymphoma.

The chain links TRBV6-1 to TRBJ2-1, with TRBD2 matching over 7 bases. Per the germline V gene, CDR1 is MNHNS and CDR2 is SASEGT. The CDR3 extends over 15 amino acids. Trimming at V came to 3 bases and at J to 9 bases, leaving 11 bases not matched to a gene. The CDR3 DNA reads TGTGCCAGCAGTGAGAGACCCTCAGGGAGGGGTGAGCAGTTCTTC. It is translated as CASSERPSGRGEQFF.

The chain's CDR3 is CASSYADTQYF. As DNA, the CDR3 is TGTGCCAGCAGTTACGCAGATACGCAGTATTTT. V usage is TRBV6-7 and J usage is TRBJ2-3; D unresolved. TRBV6-7 is identified as an open reading frame with a role that is uncertain. The CDR3 sequence is 11 residues long. V lost 2 bases, J lost 4 bases, and 1 base lay in between.

V is TRBV7-2 and J is TRBJ1-2; 12 positions agree with TRBD1. The CDR3 has 15 amino acids. CDR1 is SGHTA and CDR2 is FQGNSA in the germline V gene. J was trimmed by 8 bases and V by 5 bases; bases with no gene match: 9. The CDR3 loop is CASSIPRDRGQGYTF. CDR3 sequence (DNA): TGTGCCAGCAGCATACCCCGGGACAGGGGGCAAGGCTACACCTTC.

As regards this clone: It may be a read error: a sequence one base away is much more abundant. The chain has TRBV6-6 and TRBJ1-5, with a tentative D call TRBD1 (6 bases). There are 13 residues in the CDR3. V gave up 5 bases and J gave up 2 bases, with 7 bases separating them. Germline V CDR1 and CDR2: MNHNY, SVGAGI (reference sequence). As DNA, the CDR3 is TGTGCCAGCAGTAGGACAGGCAATCAGCCCCAGCATTTT. This encodes CASSRTGNQPQHF.

The rearrangement links TRBV2 to TRBJ1-2; D remains unclear. Trimming removed 0 bases from V and 8 bases from J, with 16 bases in between. Per germline, CDR1 SNHLY and CDR2 FYNNEI. CDR3 length: 15 residues. The CDR3 here is CASSEAAGWVDGYTF. DNA for the CDR3: TGTGCCAGCAGTGAAGCCGCCGGGTGGGTGGACGGCTACACCTTC.

The chain recombines TRBV6-4 with TRBJ2-5; TRBD2 aligns across 9 bases. The length of the CDR3 is 14 residues. CDR1 is MRHNA, CDR2 SNTAGT, per germline. With 6 bases clipped from V and 1 base from J, the junction kept 3 bases outside the gene matches. This CDR3 reads CASRLAGIQETQYF. The CDR3 coding sequence is TGTGCCAGCAGACTAGCGGGCATCCAAGAGACCCAGTACTTC.

The CDR3 coding sequence is TGTGCCAGCAGGCGGGAGGGGGCTAACTATGGCTACACCTTC. Translating gives CASRREGANYGYTF. The genes are TRBV2 and TRBJ1-2; D is possibly TRBD1 (6 bases). Per germline, CDR1 SNHLY and CDR2 FYNNEI. The CDR3 length is 14 residues. V gave up 6 bases and J gave up 0 bases, with 11 bases separating them.

The rearrangement joins TRBV10-3 to TRBJ1-2; TRBD1 matches 8 bases. The CDR3 is 14 residues long. J was trimmed by 8 bases and V by 0 bases; bases with no gene match: 5. The germline CDR1 and CDR2 sequences are ENHRY and SYGVKD. CDR3 DNA: TGTGCCATCAGTGAGTCGGGCAGGGGGCAAGGCTACACCTTC. As protein: CAISESGRGQGYTF.

V and J are TRBV4-3 and TRBJ1-5, with 7 bases that match TRBD1. The J segment lost 2 bases and the V segment lost 0 bases, leaving 7 bases of the junction unmatched. This CDR3 is 17 amino acids long. Per the germline V gene, CDR1 is LGHNA and CDR2 is YSLEER. CDR3 amino acids: CASSQDWRGRGNQPQHF. The CDR3 DNA reads as TGCGCCAGCAGCCAAGATTGGAGGGGGCGCGGCAATCAGCCCCAGCATTTT.

This clone has a single count. The chain joins TRBV10-3 to TRBJ2-2; no firm D call. CDR3 length equals 15 residues. Germline loops: CDR1 ENHRY, CDR2 SYGVKD. Trimming shortened V by 1 base and J by 6 bases, and 12 bases separated the two germline ends. CDR3 amino acids: CAISEFEARSGELFF. CDR3 sequence (DNA): TGTGCCATCAGTGAGTTTGAAGCTCGGTCCGGGGAGCTGTTTTTT.

CDR3 coding DNA: TGTGCCAGCAGCCTATCCCGACCGGCTGGCATTCAGTACTTC. Protein product: CASSLSRPAGIQYF. The rearrangement uses TRBV7-2 and TRBJ2-4; D uncertain. This CDR3 region has 14 residues. Per the germline V gene, CDR1 is SGHTA and CDR2 is FQGNSA. V lost 5 bases to trimming and J lost 9 bases, with 17 bases between them.

The V gene is TRBV7-2, the J gene TRBJ2-2; tentatively, D is TRBD2 (5 bases). Per germline, CDR1 SGHTA and CDR2 FQGNSA. V lost 0 bases and J lost 8, with 10 bases in between. The CDR3 is 14 amino acids. This chain's CDR3 is CASSLALAGGELFF. The CDR3, as DNA: TGTGCCAGCAGCTTAGCCCTAGCCGGTGGGGAGCTGTTTTTT.

This clone was detected only once. The CDR3 DNA follows: TGTGCCAGCAGCTCGACAGGGTCCTATGGCTACACCTTC. Amino acids: CASSSTGSYGYTF. V gene TRBV7-2 combines with J gene TRBJ1-2; 7 nucleotides align to TRBD1. CDR1 and CDR2 from the germline V gene are SGHTA and FQGNSA. V lost 4 bases and J lost 4; bases outside the gene matches: 3. This CDR3 has 13 amino acids.

The CDR3 DNA reads TGTGCCAGTAGTCCCGCATCAGGGGTCGGAGAGACCCAGTACTTC. Its protein is CASSPASGVGETQYF. The gene calls are TRBV19 and TRBJ2-5, with TRBD1 as a possible D gene (6 bases). CDR1 and CDR2 (germline): LNHDA, SQIVND (reference sequence). Trimming removed 5 bases at V and 4 bases at J, with 17 bases between. The CDR3 loop spans 15 amino acids.